This TCR beta chain came from a study of T cells after yellow fever vaccination. Study-wide background: The fractions with low cell numbers were processed using SMART-Seq v4 Ultra Low Input.

Overall study results and limits: There was a possibility that FACS-sorted repertoires contained abundant clonotypes contaminating from the bulk population. Booster samples showed a return of most primary-vaccination clones (under 98% CD4, over 70% CD8).

Template switching with 5'RACE generated the TCR cDNA and added a universal primer site and UMIs. TCRdb used MiXCR to reprocess the 5' RACE reads, holding one entry per CDR3 protein. The sample has 300,000 or so distinct CDR3 sequences, roughly 8.7% seen once. This clonotype was detected only a few times. Its antigen is unknown. Sequenced here: CD4+ T cells sorted from PBMCs, sampled 5 days after the yellow fever booster vaccination. This TCR derives from a man aged 18 to 30 who received the YFV17D yellow fever vaccine.

As DNA, the CDR3 is TGTGCCAGCAGCCCAAGGACAGGAGGAGCCAGGGCAAACATTCAGTACTTC. Amino acids: CASSPRTGGARANIQYF. V usage is TRBV9 and J usage is TRBJ2-4, with TRBD1 identical over 7 bases. CDR3 length equals 17 residues. Per germline, CDR1 SGDLS and CDR2 YYNGEE. The ends lost 4 bases at V and 6 bases at J; junction bases unmatched: 16. The entire variable domain, with the rest obtained from reference TRBV9 and TRBJ2-4, is as follows: DSGVTQTPKHLITATGQRVTLRCSPRSGDLSVYWYQQSLDQGLQFLIQYYNGEERAKGNILERFSAQQFPDLHSELNLSSLELGDSALYFCASSPRTGGARANIQYFGAGTRLSVL.